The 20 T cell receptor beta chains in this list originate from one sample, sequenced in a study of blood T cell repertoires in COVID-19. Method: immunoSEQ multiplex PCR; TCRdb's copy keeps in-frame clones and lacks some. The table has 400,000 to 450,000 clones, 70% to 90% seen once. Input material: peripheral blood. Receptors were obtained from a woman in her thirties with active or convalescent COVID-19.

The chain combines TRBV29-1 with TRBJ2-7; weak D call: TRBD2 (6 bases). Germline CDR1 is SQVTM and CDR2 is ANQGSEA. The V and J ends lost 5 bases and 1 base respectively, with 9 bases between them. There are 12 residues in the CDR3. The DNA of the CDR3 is TGCAGCGTTTCGGGACTGTCCTACGAGCAGTACTTC. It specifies CSVSGLSYEQYF.

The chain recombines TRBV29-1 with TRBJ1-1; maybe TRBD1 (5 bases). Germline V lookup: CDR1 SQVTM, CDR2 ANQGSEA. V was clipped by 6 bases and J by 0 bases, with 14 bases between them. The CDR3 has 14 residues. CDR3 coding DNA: TGCAGCGTCGTGGTCCAGGGCCTGAACACTGAAGCTTTCTTT. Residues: CSVVVQGLNTEAFF.

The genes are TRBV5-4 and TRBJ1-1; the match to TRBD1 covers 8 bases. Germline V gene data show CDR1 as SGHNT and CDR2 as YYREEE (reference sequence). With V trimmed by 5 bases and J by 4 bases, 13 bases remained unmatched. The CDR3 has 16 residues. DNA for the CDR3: TGTGCCAGCAGAGGCAGGGGGCAACGGGACGGCACTGAAGCTTTCTTT. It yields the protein CASRGRGQRDGTEAFF.

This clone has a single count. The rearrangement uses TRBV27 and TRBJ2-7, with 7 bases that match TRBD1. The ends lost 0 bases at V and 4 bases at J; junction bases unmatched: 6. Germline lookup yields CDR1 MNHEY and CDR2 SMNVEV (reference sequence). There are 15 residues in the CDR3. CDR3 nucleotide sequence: TGTGCCAGCAGTTTATCGAGGACAGGTTTTTACGAGCAGTACTTC. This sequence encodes CASSLSRTGFYEQYF.

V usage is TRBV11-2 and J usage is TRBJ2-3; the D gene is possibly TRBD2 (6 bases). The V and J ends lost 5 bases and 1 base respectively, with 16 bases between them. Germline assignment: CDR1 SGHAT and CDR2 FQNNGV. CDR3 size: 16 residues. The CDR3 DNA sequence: TGTGCCAGCAGCCCCGGGCAAAAGCGGGGCACAGATACGCAGTATTTT. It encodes CASSPGQKRGTDTQYF.

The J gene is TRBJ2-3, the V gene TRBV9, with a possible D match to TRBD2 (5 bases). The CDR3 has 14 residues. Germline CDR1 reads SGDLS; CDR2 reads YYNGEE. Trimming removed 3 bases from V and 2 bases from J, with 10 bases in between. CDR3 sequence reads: CASSDGLYTDTQYF. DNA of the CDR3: TGTGCCAGCAGCGACGGACTGTACACAGATACGCAGTATTTT.

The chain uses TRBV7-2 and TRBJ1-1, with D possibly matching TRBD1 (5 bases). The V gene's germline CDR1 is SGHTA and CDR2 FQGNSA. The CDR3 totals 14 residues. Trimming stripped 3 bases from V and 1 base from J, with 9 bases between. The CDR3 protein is CASSFYGQNTEAFF. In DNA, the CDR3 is TGTGCCAGCAGCTTTTATGGACAGAACACTGAAGCTTTCTTT. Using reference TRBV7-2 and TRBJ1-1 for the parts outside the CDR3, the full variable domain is GAGVSQSPSNKVTEKGKDVELRCDPISGHTALYWYRQSLGQGLEFLIYFQGNSAPDKSGLPSDRFSAERTGGSVSTLTIQRTQQEDSAVYLCASSFYGQNTEAFFGQGTRLTVV.

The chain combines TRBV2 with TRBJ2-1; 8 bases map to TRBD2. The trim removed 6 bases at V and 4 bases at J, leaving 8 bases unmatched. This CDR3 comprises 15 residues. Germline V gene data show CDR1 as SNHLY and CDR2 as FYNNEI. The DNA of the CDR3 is TGTGCCAGCAGGCGGGCGGGGGGTAGGTACAATGAGCAGTTCTTC. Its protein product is CASRRAGGRYNEQFF.

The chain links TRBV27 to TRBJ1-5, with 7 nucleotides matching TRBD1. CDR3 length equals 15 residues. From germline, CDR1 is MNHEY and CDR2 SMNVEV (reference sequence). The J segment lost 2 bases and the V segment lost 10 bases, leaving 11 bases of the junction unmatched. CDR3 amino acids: CATGTAALGNQPQHF. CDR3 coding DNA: TGTGCCACCGGGACAGCAGCTTTGGGCAATCAGCCCCAGCATTTT.

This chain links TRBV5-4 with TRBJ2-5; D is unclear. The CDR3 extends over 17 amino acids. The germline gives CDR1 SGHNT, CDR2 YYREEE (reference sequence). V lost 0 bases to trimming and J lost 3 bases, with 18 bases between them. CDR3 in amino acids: CASSLDQRDYQKETQYF. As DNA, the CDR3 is TGTGCCAGCAGCTTGGATCAGCGTGATTACCAAAAAGAGACCCAGTACTTC.

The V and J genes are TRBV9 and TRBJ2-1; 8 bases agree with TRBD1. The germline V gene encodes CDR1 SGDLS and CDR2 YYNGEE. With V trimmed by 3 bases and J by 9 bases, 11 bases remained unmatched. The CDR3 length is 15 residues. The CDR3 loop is CASSGTATGGSEQFF. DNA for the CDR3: TGTGCCAGCAGCGGAACCGCAACAGGGGGTTCTGAGCAGTTCTTC.

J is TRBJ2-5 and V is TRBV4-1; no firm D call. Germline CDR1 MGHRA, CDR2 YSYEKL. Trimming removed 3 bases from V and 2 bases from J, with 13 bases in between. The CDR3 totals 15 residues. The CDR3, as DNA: TGCGCCAGCAGCCAGCCGACAAGATCTCAAGAGACCCAGTACTTC. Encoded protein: CASSQPTRSQETQYF.

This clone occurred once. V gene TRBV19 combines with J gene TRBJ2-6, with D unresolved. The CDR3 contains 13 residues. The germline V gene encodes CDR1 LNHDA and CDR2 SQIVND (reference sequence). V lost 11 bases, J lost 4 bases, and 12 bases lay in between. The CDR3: CASRQTGANVLTF. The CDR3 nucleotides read TGTGCCTCGAGGCAAACCGGGGCCAACGTCCTGACTTTC.

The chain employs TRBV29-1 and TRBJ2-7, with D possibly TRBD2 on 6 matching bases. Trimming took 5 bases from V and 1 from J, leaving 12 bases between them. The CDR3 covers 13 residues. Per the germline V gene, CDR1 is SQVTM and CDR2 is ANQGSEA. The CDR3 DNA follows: TGCAGCGTTTCAGTAGGGAGGTCCTACGAGCAGTACTTC. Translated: CSVSVGRSYEQYF.

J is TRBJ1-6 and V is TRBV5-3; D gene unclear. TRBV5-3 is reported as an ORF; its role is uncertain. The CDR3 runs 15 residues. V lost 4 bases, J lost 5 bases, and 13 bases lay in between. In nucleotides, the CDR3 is TGTGCCAGAAGCCCTGAGACGGGAAATAATTCACCCCTCCACTTT. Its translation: CARSPETGNNSPLHF.

The CDR3 is CAIGTGGRETQYF. The DNA of the CDR3 is TGTGCCATAGGGACAGGGGGCCGGGAGACCCAGTACTTC. This chain joins TRBV12-3 or TRBV12-4 and TRBJ2-5, with 12 positions matching TRBD1. The J segment lost 5 bases and the V segment lost 10 bases, leaving 5 bases of the junction unmatched. This CDR3 is built from 13 residues.

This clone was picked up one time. The CDR3 DNA follows: TGTGCCGAAACTGCTTGGGGACAGGGGATGTATGGCTACACCTTC. Amino acid sequence: CAETAWGQGMYGYTF. The chain combines TRBV30 with TRBJ1-2; TRBD1 matches 10 bases. Per germline, CDR1 GTSNPN and CDR2 SVGIG (reference sequence). The CDR3 extends over 15 amino acids. V lost 8 bases, J lost 5 bases, and 14 bases stayed unmatched.

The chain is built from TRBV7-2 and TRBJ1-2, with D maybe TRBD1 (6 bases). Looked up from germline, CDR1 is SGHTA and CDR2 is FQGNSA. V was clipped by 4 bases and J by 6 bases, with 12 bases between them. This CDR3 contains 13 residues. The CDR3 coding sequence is TGTGCCAGCAGCTCTAGACAGGTGAATGGCTACACCTTC. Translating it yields CASSSRQVNGYTF.

Here the CDR3 reads CASSIGENTEAFF. CDR3 bases: TGTGCCAGTAGTATTGGAGAGAACACTGAAGCTTTCTTT. The chain joins TRBV19 to TRBJ1-1; D remains unclear. CDR1 and CDR2 (germline): LNHDA, SQIVND (reference sequence). The CDR3 totals 13 residues. Trimming shortened V by 3 bases and J by 1 base, and 6 bases separated the two germline ends. The full variable domain, rest sourced from reference TRBV19 and TRBJ1-1, is DGGITQSPKYLFRKEGQNVTLSCEQNLNHDAMYWYRQDPGQGLRLIYYSQIVNDFQKGDIAEGYSVSREKKESFPLTVTSAQKNPTAFYLCASSIGENTEAFFGQGTRLTVV.

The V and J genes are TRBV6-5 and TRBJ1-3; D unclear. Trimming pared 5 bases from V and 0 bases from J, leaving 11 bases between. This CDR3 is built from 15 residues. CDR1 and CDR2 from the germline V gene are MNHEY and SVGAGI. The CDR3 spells CASSQFLGSGNTIYF. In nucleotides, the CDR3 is TGTGCCAGCAGTCAATTTCTCGGCTCTGGAAACACCATATATTTT.